These 27 T cell receptor beta chains originate from one sample sequenced in a study of T cell responses to AZD1222 COVID-19 vaccine. Here immunoSEQ multiplex PCR was the method, and the copy in TCRdb shows in-frame clones only, minus some. Here the sample spans 90,000 to 100,000 clones, roughly 85% being singletons. The starting material was peripheral blood, obtained 28 days after the second AZD1222 dose. Receptors originate from an adult who received the AZD1222 COVID-19 vaccine.

This clone occurred a few times. The V gene is TRBV19, the J gene TRBJ2-2; tentative D call: TRBD2 (6 bases). Per the germline V gene, CDR1 is LNHDA and CDR2 is SQIVND (reference sequence). V was clipped by 1 base and J by 5 bases, with 17 bases between them. The length of the CDR3 is 17 residues. CDR3 residues: CASSIGSRGGYTGELFF. CDR3 nucleotides: TGTGCCAGTAGTATAGGCTCTCGGGGAGGCTATACCGGGGAGCTGTTTTTT.

The chain employs TRBV21-1 and TRBJ2-1; TRBD1, the table's D call, was not compared with the DNA. TRBV21-1 corresponds to a pseudogene. The CDR3 has 15 residues. CDR3 region: CASSKATGEVAEQFF. CDR3 sequence (DNA): TGTGCCAGCAGCAAAGCCACAGGGGAGGTCGCTGAGCAGTTCTTC.

CDR3 sequence (DNA): TGTGCCAGCAGGGAGTTGGGCAGGGTGGAAGCTTTCTTT. This translates into CASRELGRVEAFF. J is TRBJ1-1 and V is TRBV11-2, with D perhaps matching TRBD1 (5 bases). Germline-derived CDR1 and CDR2 are SGHAT and FQNNGV. The germline V and J ends were trimmed by 6 bases and 8 bases, with 16 bases remaining between them. This CDR3 spans 13 amino acids.

The V and J genes are TRBV6-5 and TRBJ2-7, with no clear D. Trimming shortened V by 2 bases and J by 7 bases, and 12 bases separated the two germline ends. This CDR3 has 13 amino acids. Per germline, CDR1 MNHEY and CDR2 SVGAGI. CDR3 amino acids: CASSYLAEVEQYF. CDR3 nucleotide sequence: TGTGCCAGCAGTTACCTCGCCGAGGTTGAGCAGTACTTC.

The chain has TRBV30 and TRBJ1-2; 8 nucleotides agree with TRBD1. V lost 4 bases to trimming and J lost 7 bases; unmatched junction nucleotides: 8. Germline CDR1 and CDR2: GTSNPN and SVGIG (reference sequence). The CDR3 has 13 residues. For the CDR3, the DNA is TGTGCCTGGACTAAAGACAGGGGTTTTGGCTACACCTTC. Translated, it gives CAWTKDRGFGYTF.

J is TRBJ2-7 and V is TRBV21-1; TRBD1 reflects the table's D call only, with no check against the DNA. TRBV21-1 is shown as a pseudogene. The CDR3 consists of 12 residues. The CDR3: CASSNRGREQYF. The CDR3 nucleotides are TGTGCCAGCAGCAACAGGGGCCGCGAGCAGTACTTC.

This clone occurred once. The same CDR3 arises from other DNA sequences in this sample as well. The DNA of the CDR3 is TGTGCCAGCAGTTTGGACGGTAGCTCCTACAATGAGCAGTTCTTC. The encoded protein is CASSLDGSSYNEQFF. The J gene is TRBJ2-1, the V gene TRBV11-2; no clear D gene. Germline V CDR1 and CDR2: SGHAT, FQNNGV. CDR3 length: 15 residues. Trimming removed 6 bases at V and 0 bases at J, with 12 bases between.

The count of this clone is one. The chain employs TRBV6-6 and TRBJ2-3; tentative D call: TRBD1 (6 bases). The CDR3 is 15 amino acids. The germline gives CDR1 MNHNY, CDR2 SVGAGI (reference sequence). The V end lost 5 bases, the J end lost 2 bases, and 14 bases lay between the germline ends. The CDR3 protein is CASSARDTFTDTQYF. CDR3 bases: TGTGCCAGCAGTGCCCGGGACACTTTCACAGATACGCAGTATTTT.

About this clone: Other DNA sequences in the same sample also yield this CDR3. This rearrangement joins TRBV19 to TRBJ1-1, with D hard to call. Germline V gene sequence: CDR1 LNHDA, CDR2 SQIVND (reference sequence). The CDR3 runs 13 residues. V lost 8 bases and J 1 base, leaving 11 bases between the germline ends. The CDR3 DNA reads as TGTGCCAGTTCTGGGCTGGGGAACACTGAAGCTTTCTTT. Amino acids: CASSGLGNTEAFF.

V gene TRBV30 combines with J gene TRBJ2-6; D uncertain. Trimming stripped 2 bases from V and 0 bases from J, with 8 bases between. Germline CDR1 GTSNPN, CDR2 SVGIG (reference sequence). The CDR3 covers 15 residues. CDR3 nucleotide sequence: TGTGCCTGGAGTTTGGGCCTCTCTGGGGCCAACGTCCTGACTTTC. Protein: CAWSLGLSGANVLTF.

The chain carries TRBV29-1 and TRBJ2-3; either TRBD1 or TRBD2 may supply D (5 bases each). The germline V and J ends were trimmed by 3 bases and 1 base, with 11 bases remaining between them. Germline loops: CDR1 SQVTM, CDR2 ANQGSEA. This CDR3 spans 14 amino acids. DNA for the CDR3: TGCAGCGTTGAGGGGACCGGCGGCACAGATACGCAGTATTTT. Protein sequence: CSVEGTGGTDTQYF.

This clone was found a few times. The chain recombines TRBV19 with TRBJ1-2; 8 nucleotides match TRBD1. Germline loops: CDR1 LNHDA, CDR2 SQIVND (reference sequence). The trim removed 5 bases at V and 4 bases at J, leaving 9 bases unmatched. This CDR3 region has 15 residues. The chain's CDR3 is CASSPRDRPTYGYTF. CDR3 nucleotides: TGTGCCAGTAGTCCGCGGGACAGGCCTACCTATGGCTACACCTTC.

The chain's CDR3 is CASSRGDYSNQPQHF. The CDR3 bases are TGCGCCAGCAGTAGGGGAGACTATAGCAATCAGCCCCAGCATTTT. V gene TRBV10-1 combines with J gene TRBJ1-5; possible D gene TRBD1, 5 bases. Trimming took off 5 bases at V and 0 bases at J, with 11 bases between the two ends. Germline V gene sequence: CDR1 WNHNN, CDR2 SYGVQD (reference sequence). The CDR3 consists of 15 residues.

A remark on this clone: The junction does not match germline at one end; this may be a read error. V usage is TRBV3-1 (or the pseudogene TRBV3-2) and J usage is TRBJ1-2; D not certain. CDR1 and CDR2 (germline): LGHDT, YNNKEL (reference sequence). The CDR3 length is 12 residues. Written as DNA, the CDR3 is TGTGCCAGCAGCCAAACAAATTATGGGTACACCTTC. Translated, it gives CASSQTNYGYTF.

The chain links TRBV28 to TRBJ2-1; TRBD2 matches 13 bases. The CDR3 extends over 18 amino acids. The ends lost 2 bases at V and 4 bases at J; junction bases unmatched: 8. The germline V gene encodes CDR1 MDHEN and CDR2 SYDVKM. As DNA, the CDR3 is TGTGCCAGCAGTTTAGGGCTCGGGACTAGCGGGATGTACAATGAGCAGTTCTTC. Translation gives CASSLGLGTSGMYNEQFF.

The chain links TRBV7-2 to TRBJ2-3; no clear D gene. Germline lookup yields CDR1 SGHTA and CDR2 FQGNSA. This CDR3 is 14 amino acids long. Trimming cost V 0 bases and J 2 bases, with 6 bases left between them. The CDR3 coding sequence is TGTGCCAGCAGCTTAGCAGGGCCCACAGATACGCAGTATTTT. Its translation is CASSLAGPTDTQYF.

The J gene is TRBJ1-6, the V gene TRBV29-1, with 8 bases aligning to TRBD1. V shed 6 bases, J shed 5 bases, and the junction held 3 bases outside the gene matches. CDR3 length equals 13 residues. Germline CDR1 SQVTM, CDR2 ANQGSEA. CDR3 protein: CSVATGDNSPLHF. CDR3 bases: TGCAGCGTCGCGACAGGGGATAATTCACCCCTCCACTTT.

V gene TRBV3-1 (or the pseudogene TRBV3-2) combines with J gene TRBJ2-1, with D possibly TRBD2 on 5 matching bases. CDR1 is LGHDT and CDR2 is YNNKEL in the germline V gene (reference sequence). The CDR3 covers 15 residues. V was shortened by 5 bases and J by 3 bases, with 14 bases between the two germline ends. The CDR3 sequence is CASSTQRSFYNEQFF. In DNA form, the CDR3 reads TGTGCCAGCAGCACCCAGCGGAGCTTCTACAATGAGCAGTTCTTC.

This rearrangement joins TRBV12-3 or TRBV12-4 to TRBJ2-7; unclear D gene. The CDR3 is 13 amino acids. V was clipped by 3 bases and J by 0 bases, with 6 bases between them. DNA for the CDR3: TGTGCCAGCAGTTTGGGCCTCTCCTACGAGCAGTACTTC. It yields the protein CASSLGLSYEQYF.

The V gene is TRBV18, the J gene TRBJ2-5; 7 positions agree with TRBD1. V trimming: 2 bases; J trimming: 5 bases; junction bases outside the gene matches: 5. Germline CDR1 reads KGHSH; CDR2 reads LQKENI. The CDR3 consists of 14 residues. CDR3 region: CASSPVRGRETQYF. CDR3 in DNA: TGTGCCAGCTCACCAGTAAGGGGGCGGGAGACCCAGTACTTC.

This rearrangement joins TRBV9 to TRBJ2-7; D is perhaps TRBD2 (5 bases). V was shortened by 4 bases and J by 6 bases, with 20 bases between the two germline ends. The CDR3 sequence is 15 residues long. Germline V CDR1 and CDR2: SGDLS, YYNGEE. The CDR3 nucleotides are TGTGCCAGCAGCCCGAGGGCGGATCCGGGCACCGAGCAGTACTTC. This sequence encodes CASSPRADPGTEQYF. The variable domain in full, completed from reference TRBV9 and TRBJ2-7, reads DSGVTQTPKHLITATGQRVTLRCSPRSGDLSVYWYQQSLDQGLQFLIQYYNGEERAKGNILERFSAQQFPDLHSELNLSSLELGDSALYFCASSPRADPGTEQYFGPGTRLTVT.

Comments on this clone: One end of the junction does not line up with germline, which may come from a read error. The CDR3 coding sequence is TGTGCCAGCAACCAACAAGAGGGGCTAGCGGTCAATGAGCAGTTCTTC. It is translated as CASNQQEGLAVNEQFF. The chain links TRBV4-2 to TRBJ2-1, with TRBD2 identical over 7 bases. Germline V gene lookup returns CDR1 LGHNA and CDR2 YNFKEQ. CDR3 length: 16 amino acids.

V gene TRBV24-1 combines with J gene TRBJ2-3, with 15 bases that match TRBD2. CDR1 and CDR2 from the germline V gene are KGHDR and SFDVKD. CDR3 size: 17 residues. The trim removed 3 bases at V and 6 bases at J, leaving 6 bases unmatched. The CDR3 spells CATSDALGTSGRDTQYF. The CDR3 coding sequence is TGTGCCACCAGTGATGCCCTTGGGACTAGCGGGAGGGATACGCAGTATTTT.

The rearrangement links TRBV20-1 to TRBJ2-7; possible D gene TRBD1, 6 bases. There are 11 residues in the CDR3. CDR1 and CDR2 from the germline V gene are DFQATT and SNEGSKA (reference sequence). Trimming left V 6 bases short and J 6 bases short, with 12 bases between. CDR3 sequence: CSAQQGSEQYF. The CDR3 region has the DNA TGCAGTGCCCAACAGGGTTCCGAGCAGTACTTC.

V usage is TRBV29-1 and J usage is TRBJ1-5, with D possibly being TRBD1 (6 bases). This CDR3 comprises 14 residues. The germline gives CDR1 SQVTM, CDR2 ANQGSEA. V lost 4 bases and J 6 bases, leaving 16 bases between the germline ends. The CDR3 bases are TGCAGCGTTGGGGGGGGGACACCGACTCAGCCCCAGCATTTT. Encoded protein: CSVGGGTPTQPQHF.

In this sample, this clone turned up once. This rearrangement joins TRBV4-1 to TRBJ1-2; the D is unclear. Germline CDR1 and CDR2: MGHRA and YSYEKL. The CDR3 runs to 13 residues. The germline V and J ends were trimmed by 4 bases and 0 bases, with 6 bases remaining between them. This CDR3 is CASSPGPNYGYTF. In nucleotides, the CDR3 is TGCGCCAGCAGCCCCGGGCCTAACTATGGCTACACCTTC.

This clone is judged medium-sized. V gene TRBV6-5 combines with J gene TRBJ2-7; 11 nucleotides agree with TRBD1. Trimming took 6 bases from V and 7 from J; bases not matched to a gene: 8. The length of the CDR3 is 14 residues. Germline assignment: CDR1 MNHEY and CDR2 SVGAGI. CDR3: CASSLLGTGGEQYF. In DNA form, the CDR3 reads TGTGCCAGCAGCCTACTTGGGACAGGGGGTGAGCAGTACTTC.